Here is one T cell receptor beta chain with its context. No antigen is known for it. Losses at the gene ends were 4 bases for V and 5 bases for J; bases not matched to a gene: 5. This CDR3 has 14 residues. Germline-derived CDR1 and CDR2 are SGHVS and FQNEAQ. UMIs were added to TCR cDNA along with a universal primer site when it was made by 5'RACE template switching. Each CDR3 protein gets one entry after TCRdb re-called the 5' RACE reads with MiXCR. This sample has over 300,000 distinct CDR3 sequences, with roughly 7% found just once. The data derive from a study of T cells after yellow fever vaccination. General observations from the study: Repertoires obtained by FACS sorting could include abundant clonotypes that entered as contaminants from the bulk population. The secondary T-cell response peaked on day 5, not day 15, but was weaker.

V and J are TRBV7-8 and TRBJ2-1; 7 positions match TRBD1. This receptor was taken from a man aged 18 to 29 who received the YFV17D yellow fever vaccine. Sample: PBMCs, taken roughly 46 days after the first yellow fever vaccination. CDR3 sequence reads: CASSSYRGHNEQFF. CDR3 DNA: TGTGCCAGCAGCTCTTACAGGGGACACAATGAGCAGTTCTTC.